Listed below are T cell receptor beta chains from one sample, sequenced in a study of T cell responses to AZD1222 COVID-19 vaccine. The protocol was immunoSEQ multiplex PCR, while the TCRdb copy is restricted to in-frame clones and leaves out a portion. The repertoire consists of 75,000 to 90,000 clones, with roughly nine tenths occurring once and the leading ten covering roughly 4.8%. This sample comprised peripheral blood, obtained 28 days after the second AZD1222 dose. Every receptor here comes from an adult who received the AZD1222 COVID-19 vaccine. Each CDR3 is given with its conserved first and last residue. A D gene is named only where the DNA matches it firmly. Part of the rows lack a size; the others show once, few, many or a class for expanded clones.

clone_size	v_call	cdr3_length	j_call	d_call	cdr3_aa	cdr3_nt
NA	TRBV21-1	13	TRBJ2-5	NA	CASSNRVEETQYF	TGTGCCAGCAGCAACCGGGTTGAAGAGACCCAGTACTTC
NA	TRBV30	15	TRBJ2-4	NA	CAWSSGVVAKNIQYF	TGTGCCTGGAGTTCAGGGGTCGTCGCCAAAAACATTCAGTACTTC
NA	TRBV27	16	TRBJ1-5	NA	CASSPHRAASNQPQHF	TGTGCCAGCAGCCCCCATAGGGCCGCGAGCAATCAGCCCCAGCATTTT
NA	TRBV5-5	15	TRBJ1-6	TRBD1	CASSLTGTGGSPLHF	TGTGCCAGCAGCTTAACCGGGACAGGGGGATCACCCCTCCACTTT
NA	TRBV4-3	16	TRBJ2-7	TRBD2	CASSQVLAGEEGEQYF	TGCGCCAGCAGCCAAGTACTAGCGGGAGAGGAAGGCGAGCAGTACTTC
once	TRBV9	16	TRBJ2-7	TRBD1	CASSVAPQGANGEQYF	TGTGCCAGCAGCGTAGCTCCCCAGGGGGCGAATGGGGAGCAGTACTTC
NA	TRBV7-3	16	TRBJ2-3	TRBD2	CASSLTTSGRGATQYF	TGTGCCAGCAGCTTAACGACTAGCGGGAGAGGCGCTACGCAGTATTTT
NA	TRBV28	13	TRBJ1-5	NA	CASRHINNQPQHF	TGTGCCAGCAGACACATTAACAATCAGCCCCAGCATTTT
NA	TRBV29-1	13	TRBJ1-2	TRBD1	CSVVTGGNYGYTF	TGCAGCGTCGTGACAGGGGGCAACTATGGCTACACCTTC
NA	TRBV6-5	15	TRBJ2-7	NA	CASSTMGAGGYEQYF	TGTGCCAGCAGCACAATGGGGGCAGGCGGCTACGAGCAGTACTTC
few	TRBV7-3	13	TRBJ2-7	NA	CASSSHNSYEQYF	TGTGCCAGCAGCTCACACAACAGCTACGAGCAGTACTTC
NA	TRBV2	16	TRBJ1-5	TRBD1	CASSGTGGLGNQPQHF	TGTGCCAGCAGTGGGACAGGGGGCTTAGGCAATCAGCCCCAGCATTTT
few	TRBV10-3	14	TRBJ1-4	NA	CAISEGGEGEKLFF	TGTGCCATCAGTGAGGGGGGGGAAGGCGAAAAACTGTTTTTT
NA	TRBV6-6	15	TRBJ2-2	NA	CASSYAPTVTGELFF	TGTGCCAGCAGTTACGCCCCGACAGTCACCGGGGAGCTGTTTTTT
NA	TRBV19	15	TRBJ2-3	NA	CASSKTGVSEDTQYF	TGTGCCAGTAGTAAAACGGGCGTGTCCGAGGATACGCAGTATTTT
NA	TRBV20-1	13	TRBJ2-4	NA	CSASSGAKNIQYF	TGCAGTGCGAGTAGTGGGGCCAAAAACATTCAGTACTTC
once	TRBV30	15	TRBJ1-3	TRBD1	CAWSAGTGRYDTIYF	TGTGCCTGGAGCGCCGGGACAGGGAGGTATGACACCATATATTTT
few	TRBV7-7	13	TRBJ2-1	NA	CASSVGGGNEQFF	TGTGCCAGCAGCGTAGGGGGGGGCAATGAGCAGTTCTTC
NA	TRBV28	14	TRBJ2-4	NA	CASSPRLAKNIQYF	TGTGCCAGCAGCCCTCGGCTAGCCAAAAACATTCAGTACTTC
NA	TRBV5-1	18	TRBJ2-5	TRBD2	CASSFTSSPGLVGETQYF	TGCGCCAGCAGTTTTACCTCTTCCCCGGGACTAGTGGGAGAGACCCAGTACTTC